Listed here are 4 T cell receptor beta chains from one sample, sequenced in a study of CD8 T cells in Susac syndrome. Reverse transcription of about 0.45 to 1 ug RNA used random hexamers. TCRdb redid the calling of the immunoSEQ multiplex PCR reads with MiXCR, one entry per CDR3 protein. The table has approximately 150,000 distinct CDR3 sequences, roughly 95% seen once; the top ten hold 0.075% to 0.09%. Sample: CD4+ T cells from PBMCs. The receptor source for this set is a human donor in good health.

The rearrangement uses TRBV20-1 and TRBJ1-5; D is ambiguous. V shed 4 bases and J shed 11 bases, with 12 bases lying between them. This CDR3 contains 11 residues. The germline V gene encodes CDR1 DFQATT and CDR2 SNEGSKA (reference sequence). The CDR3 DNA follows: TGCAGTGCTACAGCCCCCCAGGCCCAGCATTTT. Amino acids: CSATAPQAQHF.

The table lists this clonotype with a count of one. The rearrangement uses TRBV30 and TRBJ2-5; 10 bases line up with TRBD2. Germline V gene lookup returns CDR1 GTSNPN and CDR2 SVGIG (reference sequence). This CDR3 has 13 amino acids. V was pared by 2 bases and J by 4 bases, with 1 base of the junction left unmatched. In nucleotides, the CDR3 is TGTGCCTGGAGTCGACTAGCGGGAGAGACCCAGTACTTC. Amino acid sequence: CAWSRLAGETQYF. Complete variable domain (other parts from reference TRBV30 and TRBJ2-5): SQTIHQWPATLVQPVGSPLSLECTVEGTSNPNLYWYRQAAGRGLQLLFYSVGIGQISSEVPQNLSASRPQDRQFILSSKKLLLSDSGFYLCAWSRLAGETQYFGPGTRLLVL.

The V gene is TRBV28, the J gene TRBJ2-7, with TRBD2 identical over 8 bases. Germline-derived CDR1 and CDR2 are MDHEN and SYDVKM. After removal of 6 bases from V and 2 bases from J, the junction contained 9 bases not matched to a gene. The CDR3 covers 15 residues. The CDR3 sequence is CASSPDLAGAYEQYF. CDR3 DNA: TGTGCCAGCAGCCCTGACCTAGCGGGCGCCTACGAGCAGTACTTC.

The chain is built from TRBV18 and TRBJ2-7; 8 nucleotides line up with TRBD1. This CDR3 region has 14 residues. Per the germline V gene, CDR1 is KGHSH and CDR2 is LQKENI. The V and J ends lost 2 bases and 3 bases, in that order; junction bases with no gene match: 3. The CDR3 loop reads CASSPGQGYYEQYF. The CDR3 DNA reads TGTGCCAGCTCACCAGGACAGGGATACTACGAGCAGTACTTC. The full variable domain, its missing parts supplied by reference TRBV18 and TRBJ2-7, is NAGVMQNPRHLVRRRGQEARLRCSPMKGHSHVYWYRQLPEEGLKFMVYLQKENIIDESGMPKERFSAEFPKEGPSILRIQQVVRGDSAAYFCASSPGQGYYEQYFGPGTRLTVT.